The 14 T cell receptor beta chains given below trace back to one sample, sequenced in a study of T cell repertoires in cytomegalovirus infection. TCRdb re-called the reads through MiXCR, storing one row per CDR3 protein. Among about 770,000 distinct CDR3 sequences listed, 25% to 35% were seen once. Their recognized antigens are unknown. The sequenced sample was cultured CD8+ T cells from PBMCs, obtained from culture after CMV antigen stimulation. These receptors were obtained from a human donor in good health (CMV status not recorded). Some clones in this sample may be carry-over from other donors' samples.

This chain connects TRBV4-1 to TRBJ2-2; the D call may be TRBD1 or TRBD2 (6 bases each). Trimming removed 4 bases from V and 1 base from J, with 16 bases in between. Germline lookup yields CDR1 MGHRA and CDR2 YSYEKL. The CDR3 is made up of 17 amino acids. The CDR3 bases are TGCGCCAGCAGCCCCCGGGGGCTTGACCAGAACACCGGGGAGCTGTTTTTT. It encodes CASSPRGLDQNTGELFF.

The V gene is TRBV11-2, the J gene TRBJ2-3, with 7 bases matching TRBD2. The V gene's germline CDR1 is SGHAT and CDR2 FQNNGV. The V gene end was trimmed by 5 bases and the J gene end by 4 bases; junction bases not matched to a gene: 6. The CDR3 extends over 14 amino acids. The CDR3 sequence: CASSQLGGADTQYF. The CDR3 DNA reads TGTGCCAGCAGCCAGCTTGGGGGGGCAGATACGCAGTATTTT.

The chain uses TRBV10-3 and TRBJ2-2, with D maybe TRBD2 (6 bases). The germline V gene encodes CDR1 ENHRY and CDR2 SYGVKD. The V gene lost 3 bases and the J gene lost 4 bases, with 9 bases spanning the gap. This CDR3 region has 14 residues. The CDR3: CAISELASTGELFF. The CDR3 nucleotides are TGTGCCATCAGTGAACTAGCTAGCACCGGGGAGCTGTTTTTT.

V is TRBV6-8 and J is TRBJ1-5; D not resolved. The CDR3 is 14 amino acids. Trimming left V 2 bases short and J 3 bases short, with 8 bases between. Germline CDR1 MNHGY, CDR2 SAAAGT. The CDR3 nucleotides read TGTGCCAGCAGTTACGCTCCCGACAATCAGCCCCAGCATTTT. This sequence encodes CASSYAPDNQPQHF.

This clonotype has more than one count but fewer than ten. This chain links TRBV6-5 with TRBJ2-2; no clear D gene. The V end lost 4 bases, the J end lost 0 bases, and 12 bases lay between the germline ends. The CDR3 length is 16 residues. Germline CDR1 reads MNHEY; CDR2 reads SVGAGI. CDR3 in DNA: TGTGCCAGCAGTTCCCGGACGGCCACGAACACCGGGGAGCTGTTTTTT. Protein sequence: CASSSRTATNTGELFF.

The V call is TRBV6-2 or TRBV6-3, the J call TRBJ2-2; D gene unclear. The V end lost 2 bases, the J end lost 2 bases, and 9 bases lay between the germline ends. The CDR3 extends over 15 amino acids. CDR1 and CDR2 (germline): MNHEY, SVGEGT. The CDR3 nucleotides are TGTGCCAGCAGTTACCGGCCGGATAACACCGGGGAGCTGTTTTTT. This sequence encodes CASSYRPDNTGELFF.

This clonotype was counted a few times. J is TRBJ2-5 and V is TRBV7-3, with D perhaps TRBD1 or TRBD2 (5 bases each). The CDR3 runs to 14 residues. Germline loops: CDR1 SGHTA, CDR2 FQGTGA. V was clipped by 1 base and J by 4 bases, with 10 bases between them. The CDR3 reads CASSLNSGTETQYF. The DNA for the CDR3 is TGTGCCAGCAGCTTAAACTCAGGGACAGAGACCCAGTACTTC. The full variable domain, completed using reference TRBV7-3 and TRBJ2-5, is GAGVSQTPSNKVTEKGKYVELRCDPISGHTALYWYRQSLGQGPEFLIYFQGTGAADDSGLPNDRFFAVRPEGSVSTLKIQRTERGDSAVYLCASSLNSGTETQYFGPGTRLLVL.

The rearrangement links TRBV6-6 to TRBJ2-3; maybe TRBD1 (5 bases). Germline CDR1 MNHNY, CDR2 SVGAGI (reference sequence). V dropped 0 bases and J dropped 5 bases, with 18 bases sitting between them. This CDR3 has 17 residues. The CDR3 spells CASSYSTAGRPGDTQYF. Written as DNA, the CDR3 is TGTGCCAGCAGTTACTCGACTGCAGGGCGGCCAGGAGATACGCAGTATTTT.

This clonotype has a handful of counts. The chain joins TRBV6-1 to TRBJ2-3, with TRBD2 identical over 10 bases. Unmatched junction bases numbered 7, after V lost 2 bases and J lost 2 bases. This CDR3 contains 17 residues. CDR1 is MNHNS and CDR2 is SASEGT in the germline V gene. This CDR3 is CASSEWYLAGVTDTQYF. Written as DNA, the CDR3 is TGTGCCAGCAGTGAATGGTATCTAGCGGGGGTCACAGATACGCAGTATTTT.

DNA of the CDR3: TGTGCCAGCAGTTTGGGAGGGACTTTTTCCTACGAGCAGTACGTC. Its protein is CASSLGGTFSYEQYV. This sequence joins TRBV28 and TRBJ2-7, with 7 bases matching TRBD2. CDR1 is MDHEN, CDR2 SYDVKM, per germline. This CDR3 contains 15 residues. The ends lost 3 bases at V and 1 base at J; junction bases unmatched: 6.

This clonotype was found a few times. The DNA of the CDR3 is TGTGCCAGCAGTTACTCGACAGCCTATAATTCACCCCTCCACTTT. This sequence encodes CASSYSTAYNSPLHF. J is TRBJ1-6 and V is TRBV6-5, with D possibly TRBD1 on 5 matching bases. V shed 0 bases and J shed 2 bases, with 5 bases lying between them. Germline V CDR1 and CDR2: MNHEY, SVGAGI. CDR3 length equals 15 residues.

The J gene is TRBJ2-3, the V gene TRBV11-2, with D perhaps TRBD1 (5 bases). There are 12 residues in the CDR3. The germline V gene encodes CDR1 SGHAT and CDR2 FQNNGV. V dropped 4 bases and J dropped 9 bases, with 11 bases sitting between them. CDR3 coding DNA: TGTGCCAGCAGCTCCGACAGACAAACGCAGTATTTT. It translates to CASSSDRQTQYF.

The chain is built from TRBV2 and TRBJ1-2, with D perhaps matching TRBD1 (6 bases). Germline values: CDR1 SNHLY, CDR2 FYNNEI. The V end was cut by 5 bases, the J end by 4 bases, with 23 bases between. This CDR3 has 17 amino acids. CDR3 in amino acids: CASSPKDWYRAIYGYTF. Here the CDR3 DNA reads TGTGCCAGCAGTCCAAAGGACTGGTACAGGGCCATCTATGGCTACACCTTC.

This clonotype was counted at least ten times. The V gene is TRBV7-6, the J gene TRBJ1-2; no reliable D call. V was cut by 5 bases and J by 0 bases, with 19 bases left in between. Germline CDR1 SGHVS, CDR2 FNYEAQ. CDR3 size: 17 residues. In nucleotides, the CDR3 is TGTGCCAGCAGCCCTGGAGACACCTCACTAGCTAACTATGGCTACACCTTC. It is translated as CASSPGDTSLANYGYTF.